Listed here are 28 T cell receptor beta chains from one sample, sequenced in a study of blood T cell repertoires in COVID-19. The assay was immunoSEQ multiplex PCR, and TCRdb's table has in-frame clones only and misses some. The sample shows over 200,000 clones, about 90% of them seen only once. Sequencing was done on a sample of peripheral blood. The receptors come from a middle-aged man with active or convalescent COVID-19.

This rearrangement joins TRBV5-1 to TRBJ1-6; 10 positions agree with TRBD1. This CDR3 contains 16 residues. The V gene's germline CDR1 is SGHRS and CDR2 YFSETQ. Trimming took 5 bases from V and 7 from J; bases not matched to a gene: 9. The CDR3 nucleotides are TGCGCCAGCAGTTCTACGGGACAGGGGCGGAATTCACCCCTCCACTTT. It specifies CASSSTGQGRNSPLHF.

This chain uses TRBV5-1 with TRBJ1-6; TRBD1 might be the D (6 bases). The length of the CDR3 is 16 residues. Germline V gene lookup returns CDR1 SGHRS and CDR2 YFSETQ. V lost 3 bases to trimming and J lost 9 bases, with 19 bases between them. CDR3 loop: CASSSSAAGVGSPLHF. The CDR3 nucleotides read TGCGCCAGCAGCTCCTCGGCAGCAGGGGTAGGTTCACCCCTCCACTTT.

The CDR3 nucleotides read TGTGCCAGCAGCCCCGCCGGAGGGGATACGCAGTATTTT. This translates into CASSPAGGDTQYF. V and J are TRBV3-1 (or the pseudogene TRBV3-2) and TRBJ2-3; tentatively, D is TRBD2 (6 bases). The V and J ends lost 4 bases and 6 bases respectively, with 11 bases between them. The CDR3 runs to 13 residues. CDR1 and CDR2 (germline): LGHDT, YNNKEL (reference sequence).

This clone is a singleton in its sample. V is TRBV2 and J is TRBJ2-3, with 8 bases lining up with TRBD2. V lost 8 bases, J lost 0 bases, and 16 bases stayed unmatched. This CDR3 spans 18 amino acids. Germline CDR1 reads SNHLY; CDR2 reads FYNNEI. The CDR3 loop reads CASQVWGLGESSTDTQYF. CDR3 nucleotide sequence: TGTGCCAGCCAGGTTTGGGGACTAGGGGAATCTAGCACAGATACGCAGTATTTT.

The chain couples TRBV5-5 to TRBJ1-2; no definite D call. V was cut by 0 bases and J by 2 bases, with 8 bases left in between. The germline V gene has CDR1 SGHKS and CDR2 YYEKEE (reference sequence). The CDR3 is 14 amino acids. In nucleotides, the CDR3 is TGTGCCAGCAGCTTGGAGGCGGGAAACTATGGCTACACCTTC. This codes for CASSLEAGNYGYTF. The entire variable domain, with the rest obtained from reference TRBV5-5 and TRBJ1-2, is as follows: DAGVTQSPTHLIKTRGQQVTLRCSPISGHKSVSWYQQVLGQGPQFIFQYYEKEERGRGNFPDRFSARQFPNYSSELNVNALLLGDSALYLCASSLEAGNYGYTFGSGTRLTVV.

This chain links TRBV30 with TRBJ1-6, with D possibly being TRBD1 (5 bases). The V gene lost 4 bases and the J gene lost 7 bases, with 11 bases spanning the gap. The germline V gene has CDR1 GTSNPN and CDR2 SVGIG (reference sequence). The CDR3 totals 13 residues. The CDR3 sequence is CAWTPGNNSPLHF. CDR3 bases: TGTGCCTGGACCCCAGGGAACAATTCACCCCTCCACTTT.

This chain joins TRBV16 and TRBJ2-3; 9 bases agree with TRBD1. V shed 4 bases, J shed 5 bases, and the junction held 4 bases outside the gene matches. This CDR3 has 14 residues. Per germline, CDR1 KGHSY and CDR2 FQNENV. CDR3 sequence: CASSLQGARDTQYF. The CDR3 bases are TGTGCCAGCAGCCTACAGGGGGCGAGAGATACGCAGTATTTT.

The CDR3 DNA is TGCGCCAGCAACTTGGTGAACACAGGGGGCGCGTTAGATACGCAGTATTTT. This translates into CASNLVNTGGALDTQYF. The gene calls are TRBV4-1 and TRBJ2-3; TRBD1 matches 9 bases. Per germline, CDR1 MGHRA and CDR2 YSYEKL. The V and J ends lost 7 bases and 5 bases, in that order; junction bases with no gene match: 16. The CDR3 is made up of 17 amino acids.

V gene TRBV7-2 combines with J gene TRBJ1-2; D perhaps matches TRBD1 (5 bases). This CDR3 comprises 14 residues. Germline assignment: CDR1 SGHTA and CDR2 FQGNSA. V was cut by 1 base and J by 8 bases, with 14 bases left in between. CDR3 in DNA: TGTGCCAGCAGCTTAGTCAGGGTGGTCGAGGGCTACACCTTC. This gives the protein CASSLVRVVEGYTF.

V and J are TRBV10-1 and TRBJ2-3; D is unclear. Trimming shortened V by 0 bases and J by 6 bases, and 7 bases separated the two germline ends. CDR3 size: 13 residues. The germline V gene has CDR1 WNHNN and CDR2 SYGVQD (reference sequence). The CDR3 is CASSESVRDTQYF. CDR3 coding DNA: TGCGCCAGCAGTGAGTCAGTACGGGATACGCAGTATTTT.

The gene calls are TRBV27 and TRBJ1-2; TRBD1 agrees at 7 bases. The CDR3 spans 14 residues. Germline V gene sequence: CDR1 MNHEY, CDR2 SMNVEV (reference sequence). V dropped 4 bases and J dropped 6; count of bases not matched to a gene: 8. The DNA for the CDR3 is TGTGCCAGCAGTTCGCTGCCGACAGGGAATGGCTACACCTTC. Residues: CASSSLPTGNGYTF.

There are a few counts of this clone. The chain employs TRBV24-1 and TRBJ1-5; D unresolved. In germline, CDR1 is KGHDR, CDR2 SFDVKD. The CDR3 extends over 12 amino acids. The ends were cut back, 6 bases at V and 7 bases at J, with 9 bases in the middle. The CDR3 loop reads CATSREGQPQHF. The CDR3 DNA reads TGTGCCACCAGTAGGGAGGGCCAGCCCCAGCATTTT.

The gene calls are TRBV6-5 and TRBJ2-2; 7 bases line up with TRBD1. Losses at the gene ends were 6 bases for V and 2 bases for J; bases not matched to a gene: 6. The CDR3 is 15 amino acids. Germline CDR1 is MNHEY and CDR2 is SVGAGI. CDR3 sequence reads: CASSRQGVNTGELFF. CDR3 DNA: TGTGCCAGCAGCCGACAGGGAGTAAACACCGGGGAGCTGTTTTTT.

The chain recombines TRBV5-4 with TRBJ2-7, with 8 bases aligning to TRBD2. The CDR3 has 15 amino acids. CDR1 SGHNT and CDR2 YYREEE come from the germline V gene (reference sequence). V shed 2 bases, J shed 6 bases, and the junction held 10 bases outside the gene matches. The CDR3 coding sequence is TGTGCCAGCAGCTTTCCGGGAGGGCCGTCTGTCGAGCAGTACTTC. Its translation: CASSFPGGPSVEQYF. The full variable domain, completed using reference TRBV5-4 and TRBJ2-7, is ETGVTQSPTHLIKTRGQQVTLRCSSQSGHNTVSWYQQALGQGPQFIFQYYREEENGRGNFPPRFSGLQFPNYSSELNVNALELDDSALYLCASSFPGGPSVEQYFGPGTRLTVT.

The chain joins TRBV4-1 to TRBJ2-1, with 7 bases that match TRBD2. Germline CDR1 is MGHRA and CDR2 is YSYEKL. With 0 bases clipped from V and 5 bases from J, the junction kept 10 bases outside the gene matches. The CDR3 covers 17 residues. CDR3 in DNA: TGCGCCAGCAGCCAAGAAAATATCCGACTAGCTGACAATGAGCAGTTCTTC. Amino acids: CASSQENIRLADNEQFF.

The rearrangement uses TRBV5-4 and TRBJ2-3; TRBD2 matches at 11 bases. Per the germline V gene, CDR1 is SGHNT and CDR2 is YYREEE (reference sequence). Trimming at V came to 3 bases and at J to 0 bases, leaving 6 bases not matched to a gene. The CDR3 is 17 amino acids. The CDR3 DNA reads as TGTGCCAGCAGCTCTCGACTAGCGGGGTCTAGCACAGATACGCAGTATTTT. This gives the protein CASSSRLAGSSTDTQYF.

The chain joins TRBV19 to TRBJ2-1; 7 bases align to TRBD2. The CDR3 totals 15 residues. Germline trimming cut 3 bases from V and 5 bases from J; bases unmatched to any gene: 7. Germline CDR1 is LNHDA and CDR2 is SQIVND (reference sequence). CDR3 in DNA: TGTGCCAGTAGTATTTTGTCGGGAGGAGACAATGAGCAGTTCTTC. Its translation: CASSILSGGDNEQFF.

This chain uses TRBV19 with TRBJ1-2, with D maybe TRBD1 (6 bases). This CDR3 contains 16 residues. The germline V gene has CDR1 LNHDA and CDR2 SQIVND (reference sequence). V lost 5 bases, J lost 10 bases, and 26 bases lay in between. CDR3 sequence reads: CASSLGGAGAMRPYTF. The CDR3 bases are TGTGCCAGTAGTCTAGGTGGAGCAGGGGCGATGAGACCCTACACCTTC.

The chain recombines TRBV7-9 with TRBJ2-3; D is possibly TRBD2 (5 bases). This CDR3 is built from 14 residues. Between the trimmed V and J ends, which lost 5 bases and 2 bases, there was a span of 11 bases. Germline CDR1 reads SEHNR; CDR2 reads FQNEAQ (reference sequence). The CDR3 DNA reads as TGTGCCAGCAGCCCACGGGGTAACACAGATACGCAGTATTTT. Translation: CASSPRGNTDTQYF.

This clone came up once. This chain links TRBV5-4 with TRBJ2-4, with D perhaps TRBD2 (5 bases). The CDR3 consists of 16 residues. V was cut by 6 bases and J by 1 base, with 17 bases left in between. Germline-derived CDR1 and CDR2 are SGHNT and YYREEE (reference sequence). CDR3 in amino acids: CASNPYPSTAKNIQYF. The CDR3 DNA sequence: TGTGCCAGCAACCCCTATCCTAGCACGGCCAAAAACATTCAGTACTTC. The whole variable domain, remainder taken from reference TRBV5-4 and TRBJ2-4, is ETGVTQSPTHLIKTRGQQVTLRCSSQSGHNTVSWYQQALGQGPQFIFQYYREEENGRGNFPPRFSGLQFPNYSSELNVNALELDDSALYLCASNPYPSTAKNIQYFGAGTRLSVL.

The genes are TRBV4-1 and TRBJ2-1; TRBD2 matches at 10 bases. With V trimmed by 2 bases and J by 12 bases, 10 bases remained unmatched. CDR1 and CDR2 from the germline V gene are MGHRA and YSYEKL. There are 15 residues in the CDR3. The CDR3 nucleotides read TGCGCCAGCAGCCAATCAAGCGGGGGGGTTGCGATGCAGTTCTTC. It encodes CASSQSSGGVAMQFF.

The gene calls are TRBV29-1 and TRBJ2-1, with TRBD2 as a possible D gene (7 bases). The ends were cut back, 5 bases at V and 3 bases at J, with 17 bases in the middle. This CDR3 is 15 amino acids long. Germline assignment: CDR1 SQVTM and CDR2 ANQGSEA. CDR3 DNA sequence: TGCAGCGTTACGATAGGGGGGGCAAGCTACAATGAGCAGTTCTTC. Translated, it gives CSVTIGGASYNEQFF.

This clone was seen more than once but under ten times. This chain connects TRBV29-1 to TRBJ1-1; perhaps TRBD1 as D (5 bases). Germline lookup yields CDR1 SQVTM and CDR2 ANQGSEA. This CDR3 spans 10 amino acids. Trimming removed 7 bases at V and 8 bases at J, with 11 bases between. CDR3 sequence: CSAGHHEAFF. CDR3 coding DNA: TGCAGCGCTGGACACCACGAAGCTTTCTTT. The variable domain in full, completed from reference TRBV29-1 and TRBJ1-1, reads SAVISQKPSRDICQRGTSLTIQCQVDSQVTMMFWYRQQPGQSLTLIATANQGSEATYESGFVIDKFPISRPNLTFSTLTVSNMSPEDSSIYLCSAGHHEAFFGQGTRLTVV.

This clone has just a few counts. The CDR3 region is CASSSRGGDTQYF. The CDR3 bases are TGTGCCAGCAGCTCCCGAGGGGGAGATACGCAGTATTTT. The J gene is TRBJ2-3, the V gene TRBV5-4, with D maybe TRBD1 (6 bases). Trimming stripped 3 bases from V and 5 bases from J, with 10 bases between. Germline CDR1 reads SGHNT; CDR2 reads YYREEE (reference sequence). The CDR3 is 13 residues long.

V gene TRBV19 combines with J gene TRBJ2-6; tentative D call: TRBD1 (6 bases). The germline V gene has CDR1 LNHDA and CDR2 SQIVND (reference sequence). The CDR3 length is 17 residues. Deletions cut 7 bases from V and 4 bases from J, with 20 bases between. The CDR3 region has the DNA TGTGCCAGTAATCAGGGATATACAGGGACCGGGGCCAACGTCCTGACTTTC. Translated, it gives CASNQGYTGTGANVLTF.

The chain carries TRBV5-1 and TRBJ2-1; TRBD1 matches 7 bases. The V and J ends lost 5 bases and 1 base, in that order; junction bases with no gene match: 6. Germline CDR1 and CDR2: SGHRS and YFSETQ. The CDR3 is 15 amino acids. The CDR3 loop is CASRSGTASYNEQFF. CDR3 coding DNA: TGCGCCAGCAGATCCGGGACAGCTTCCTACAATGAGCAGTTCTTC. Drawing the rest from reference TRBV5-1 and TRBJ2-1, the complete variable domain is KAGVTQTPRYLIKTRGQQVTLSCSPISGHRSVSWYQQTPGQGLQFLFEYFSETQRNKGNFPGRFSGRQFSNSRSEMNVSTLELGDSALYLCASRSGTASYNEQFFGPGTRLTVL.

This chain uses TRBV29-1 with TRBJ1-1; TRBD1 matches 8 bases. The J segment lost 3 bases and the V segment lost 6 bases, leaving 6 bases of the junction unmatched. The CDR3 runs to 13 residues. Germline values: CDR1 SQVTM, CDR2 ANQGSEA. The CDR3 DNA sequence: TGCAGCGTCCTACAGGGGGTGGACACTGAAGCTTTCTTT. Its protein is CSVLQGVDTEAFF.

The chain couples TRBV5-1 to TRBJ2-1; D may be TRBD1 (5 bases). CDR1 and CDR2 from the germline V gene are SGHRS and YFSETQ. There are 15 residues in the CDR3. V lost 3 bases and J 6 bases, leaving 16 bases between the germline ends. CDR3 region: CASSWSGNRGNEQFF. Here the CDR3 DNA reads TGCGCCAGCAGCTGGAGTGGAAATAGGGGCAATGAGCAGTTCTTC.